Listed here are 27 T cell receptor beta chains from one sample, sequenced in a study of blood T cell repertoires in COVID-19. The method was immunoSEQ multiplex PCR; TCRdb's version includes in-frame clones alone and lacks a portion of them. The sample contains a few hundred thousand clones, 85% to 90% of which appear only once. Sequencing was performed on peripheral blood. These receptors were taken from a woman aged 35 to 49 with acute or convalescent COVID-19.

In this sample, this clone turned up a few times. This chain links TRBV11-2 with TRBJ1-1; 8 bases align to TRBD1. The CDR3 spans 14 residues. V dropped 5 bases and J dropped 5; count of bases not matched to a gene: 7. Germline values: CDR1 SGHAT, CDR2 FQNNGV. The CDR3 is CASSETGVSTEAFF. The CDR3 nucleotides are TGTGCCAGCAGCGAGACAGGGGTTTCTACTGAAGCTTTCTTT. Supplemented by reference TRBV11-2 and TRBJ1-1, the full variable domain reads EAGVAQSPRYKIIEKRQSVAFWCNPISGHATLYWYQQILGQGPKLLIQFQNNGVVDDSQLPKDRFSAERLKGVDSTLKIQPAKLEDSAVYLCASSETGVSTEAFFGQGTRLTVV.

The CDR3 sequence: CASSQDTGQKVSGYTF. CDR3 in DNA: TGCGCCAGCAGCCAAGATACGGGACAGAAGGTTAGTGGCTACACCTTC. The chain recombines TRBV4-1 with TRBJ1-2, with 7 bases that match TRBD1. J was trimmed by 7 bases and V by 0 bases; bases with no gene match: 11. There are 16 residues in the CDR3. Germline-derived CDR1 and CDR2 are MGHRA and YSYEKL.

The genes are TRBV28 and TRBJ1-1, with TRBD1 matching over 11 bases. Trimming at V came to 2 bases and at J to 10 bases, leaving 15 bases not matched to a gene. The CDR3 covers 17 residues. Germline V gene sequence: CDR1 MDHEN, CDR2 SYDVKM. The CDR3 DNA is TGTGCCAGCAGTTTAAACCCGGGACAGGGGGATCTCGAGGTAGCTTTCTTT. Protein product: CASSLNPGQGDLEVAFF.

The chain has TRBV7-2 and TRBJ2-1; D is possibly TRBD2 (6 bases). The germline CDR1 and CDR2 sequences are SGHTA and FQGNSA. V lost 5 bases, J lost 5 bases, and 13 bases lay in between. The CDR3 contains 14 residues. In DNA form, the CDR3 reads TGTGCCAGCAGCCGCCTGGGAGGACACAATGAGCAGTTCTTC. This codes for CASSRLGGHNEQFF.

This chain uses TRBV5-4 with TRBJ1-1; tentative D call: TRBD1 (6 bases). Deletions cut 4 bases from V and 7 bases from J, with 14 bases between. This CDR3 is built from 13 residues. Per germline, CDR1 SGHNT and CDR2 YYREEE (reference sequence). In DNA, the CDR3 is TGTGCCAGCAGCCACCAGGGGAAACGTGAAGCTTTCTTT. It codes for CASSHQGKREAFF. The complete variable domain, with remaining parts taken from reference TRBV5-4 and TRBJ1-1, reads ETGVTQSPTHLIKTRGQQVTLRCSSQSGHNTVSWYQQALGQGPQFIFQYYREEENGRGNFPPRFSGLQFPNYSSELNVNALELDDSALYLCASSHQGKREAFFGQGTRLTVV.

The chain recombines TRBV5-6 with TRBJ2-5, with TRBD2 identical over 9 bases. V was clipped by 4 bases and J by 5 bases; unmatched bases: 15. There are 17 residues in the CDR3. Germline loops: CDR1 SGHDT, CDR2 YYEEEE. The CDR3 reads CASSTTSGPLGSETQYF. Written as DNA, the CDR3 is TGTGCCAGCAGCACCACTAGCGGGCCCCTAGGATCCGAGACCCAGTACTTC.

The CDR3 region is CASSLRDRRYEQFF. CDR3 bases: TGTGCCAGCAGCCTACGGGACAGAAGATATGAGCAGTTCTTC. The genes are TRBV7-3 and TRBJ2-1; 7 positions agree with TRBD1. V gave up 5 bases and J gave up 8 bases; unmatched junction bases: 9. The germline CDR1 and CDR2 sequences are SGHTA and FQGTGA. The CDR3 spans 14 residues.

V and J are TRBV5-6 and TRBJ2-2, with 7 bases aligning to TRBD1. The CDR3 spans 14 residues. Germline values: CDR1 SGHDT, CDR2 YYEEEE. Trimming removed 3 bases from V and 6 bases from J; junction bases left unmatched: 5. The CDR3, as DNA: TGTGCCAGCAGCTCGACAGGGAGTCCCGGGGAGCTGTTTTTT. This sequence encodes CASSSTGSPGELFF.

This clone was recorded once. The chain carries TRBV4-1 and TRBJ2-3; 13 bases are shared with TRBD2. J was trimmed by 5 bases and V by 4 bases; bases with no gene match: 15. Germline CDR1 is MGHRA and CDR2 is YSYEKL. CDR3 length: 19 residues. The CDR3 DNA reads TGCGCCAGCAGCCCATGGGGGACTAGCGGGGCTTCTAGGGGAGATACGCAGTATTTT. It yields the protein CASSPWGTSGASRGDTQYF.

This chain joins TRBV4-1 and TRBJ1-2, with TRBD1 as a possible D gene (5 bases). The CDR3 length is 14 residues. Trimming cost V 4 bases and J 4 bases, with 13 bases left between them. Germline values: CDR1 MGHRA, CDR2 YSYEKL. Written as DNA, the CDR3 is TGCGCCAGCAGCCCGGACACCGAAGTCTATGGCTACACCTTC. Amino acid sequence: CASSPDTEVYGYTF.

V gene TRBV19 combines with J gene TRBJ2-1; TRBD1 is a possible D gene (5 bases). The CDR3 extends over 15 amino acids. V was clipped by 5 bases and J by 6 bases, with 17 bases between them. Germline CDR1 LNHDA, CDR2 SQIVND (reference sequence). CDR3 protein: CASSSGPIQGNEQFF. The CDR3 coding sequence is TGTGCCAGTAGTTCCGGCCCCATCCAGGGCAATGAGCAGTTCTTC.

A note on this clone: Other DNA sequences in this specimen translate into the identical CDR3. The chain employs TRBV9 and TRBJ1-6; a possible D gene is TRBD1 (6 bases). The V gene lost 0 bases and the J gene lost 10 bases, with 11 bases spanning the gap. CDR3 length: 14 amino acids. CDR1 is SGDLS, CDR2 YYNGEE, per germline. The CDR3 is CASSVGGGNSPLHF. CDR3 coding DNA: TGTGCCAGCAGCGTAGGAGGGGGTAACTCACCCCTCCACTTT.

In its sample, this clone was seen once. In DNA form, the CDR3 reads TGTGCCATCAGTGGTGGTAGCGGGGTTCGAGAGACCCAGTACTTC. As protein: CAISGGSGVRETQYF. The chain couples TRBV10-3 to TRBJ2-5; 8 bases match TRBD2. The CDR3 spans 15 residues. Germline lookup yields CDR1 ENHRY and CDR2 SYGVKD. With V trimmed by 4 bases and J by 4 bases, 8 bases remained unmatched.

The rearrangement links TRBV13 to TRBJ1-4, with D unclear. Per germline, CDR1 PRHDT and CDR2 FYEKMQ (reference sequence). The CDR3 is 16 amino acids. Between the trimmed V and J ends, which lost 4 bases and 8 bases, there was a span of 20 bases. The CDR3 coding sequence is TGTGCCAGCAGCTCCACGTTAACGGGATTTGGGGAAAAACTGTTTTTT. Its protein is CASSSTLTGFGEKLFF.

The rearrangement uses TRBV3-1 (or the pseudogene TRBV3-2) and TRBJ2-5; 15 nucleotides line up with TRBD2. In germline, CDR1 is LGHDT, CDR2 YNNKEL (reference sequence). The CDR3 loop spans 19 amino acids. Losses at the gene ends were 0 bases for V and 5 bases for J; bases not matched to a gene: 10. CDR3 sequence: CASSQEGRGLAGGPETQYF. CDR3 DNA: TGTGCCAGCAGCCAAGAGGGGAGAGGACTAGCGGGGGGGCCGGAGACCCAGTACTTC.

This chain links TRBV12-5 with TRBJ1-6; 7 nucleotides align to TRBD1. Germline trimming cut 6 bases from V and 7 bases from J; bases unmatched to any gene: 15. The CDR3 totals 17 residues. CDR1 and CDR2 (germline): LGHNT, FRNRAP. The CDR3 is CASGSIPGTAVNSPLHF. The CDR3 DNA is TGTGCTAGTGGATCTATTCCCGGGACAGCGGTGAATTCACCCCTCCACTTT.

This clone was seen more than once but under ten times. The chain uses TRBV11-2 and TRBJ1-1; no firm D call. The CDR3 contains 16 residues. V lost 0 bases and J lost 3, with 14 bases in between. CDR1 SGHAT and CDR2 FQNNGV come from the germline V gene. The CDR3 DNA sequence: TGTGCCAGCAGCTTAGATGCCGGAGAGCCTTACACTGAAGCTTTCTTT. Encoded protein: CASSLDAGEPYTEAFF. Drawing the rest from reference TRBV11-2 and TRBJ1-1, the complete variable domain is EAGVAQSPRYKIIEKRQSVAFWCNPISGHATLYWYQQILGQGPKLLIQFQNNGVVDDSQLPKDRFSAERLKGVDSTLKIQPAKLEDSAVYLCASSLDAGEPYTEAFFGQGTRLTVV.

For the CDR3, the DNA is TGTGCCTGGAGACAGGGCGGTGGAAACACCATATATTTT. Translated, it gives CAWRQGGGNTIYF. The chain combines TRBV30 with TRBJ1-3; the D gene is possibly TRBD1 (6 bases). Looked up from germline, CDR1 is GTSNPN and CDR2 is SVGIG (reference sequence). V gave up 3 bases and J gave up 3 bases, with 9 bases separating them. The CDR3 loop spans 13 amino acids.

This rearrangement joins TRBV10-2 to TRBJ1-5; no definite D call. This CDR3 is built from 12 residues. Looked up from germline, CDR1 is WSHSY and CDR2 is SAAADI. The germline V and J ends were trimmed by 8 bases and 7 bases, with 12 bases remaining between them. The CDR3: CASGRNGQPQHF. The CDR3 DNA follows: TGCGCCAGCGGGAGGAATGGGCAGCCCCAGCATTTT.

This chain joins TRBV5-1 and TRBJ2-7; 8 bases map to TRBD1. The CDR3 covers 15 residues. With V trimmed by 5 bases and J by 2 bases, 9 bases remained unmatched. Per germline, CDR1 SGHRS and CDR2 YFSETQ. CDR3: CASRKTGADTYEQYV. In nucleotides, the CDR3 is TGCGCCAGCAGAAAGACAGGGGCTGATACCTACGAGCAGTACGTC.

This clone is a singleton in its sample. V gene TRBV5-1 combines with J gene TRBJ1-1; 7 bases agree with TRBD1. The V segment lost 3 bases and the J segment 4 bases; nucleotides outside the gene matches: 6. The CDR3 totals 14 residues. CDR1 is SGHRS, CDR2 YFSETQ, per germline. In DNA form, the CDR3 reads TGCGCCAGCAGCTGGGATACAGGGGCCACTGAAGCTTTCTTT. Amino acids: CASSWDTGATEAFF.

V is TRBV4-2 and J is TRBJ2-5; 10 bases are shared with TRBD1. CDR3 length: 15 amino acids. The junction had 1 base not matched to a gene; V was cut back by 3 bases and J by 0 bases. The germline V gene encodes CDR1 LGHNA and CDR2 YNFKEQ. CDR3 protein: CASSQTGGYQETQYF. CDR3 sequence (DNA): TGTGCCAGCAGCCAGACAGGGGGCTACCAAGAGACCCAGTACTTC.

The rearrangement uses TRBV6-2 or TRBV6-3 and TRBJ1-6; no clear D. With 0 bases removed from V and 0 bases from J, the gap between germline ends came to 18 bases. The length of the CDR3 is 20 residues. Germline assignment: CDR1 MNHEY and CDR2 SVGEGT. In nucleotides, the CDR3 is TGTGCCAGCAGTTACTCGGGGAGTCCCCCCCGGATCTCCTATAATTCACCCCTCCACTTT. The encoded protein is CASSYSGSPPRISYNSPLHF.

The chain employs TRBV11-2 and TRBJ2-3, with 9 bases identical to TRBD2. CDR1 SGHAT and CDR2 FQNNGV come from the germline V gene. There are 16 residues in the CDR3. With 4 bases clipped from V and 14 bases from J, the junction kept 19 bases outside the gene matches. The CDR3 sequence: CASSSSGRPGPPRGYF. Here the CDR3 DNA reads TGTGCCAGCAGCTCCAGCGGGAGGCCAGGCCCTCCGCGTGGGTATTTT.

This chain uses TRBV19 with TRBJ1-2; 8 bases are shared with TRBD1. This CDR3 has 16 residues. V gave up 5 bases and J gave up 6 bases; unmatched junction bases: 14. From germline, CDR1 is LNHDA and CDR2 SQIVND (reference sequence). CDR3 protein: CASSPPPGQGSNGYTF. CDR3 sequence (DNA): TGTGCCAGTAGTCCGCCCCCCGGACAGGGTTCAAATGGCTACACCTTC.

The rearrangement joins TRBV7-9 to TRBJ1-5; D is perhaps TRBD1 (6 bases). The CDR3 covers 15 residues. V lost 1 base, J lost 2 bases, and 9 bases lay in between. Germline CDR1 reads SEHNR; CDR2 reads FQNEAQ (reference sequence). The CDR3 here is CASSLGGGGNQPQHF. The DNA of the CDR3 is TGTGCCAGCAGCTTAGGAGGGGGTGGCAATCAGCCCCAGCATTTT.

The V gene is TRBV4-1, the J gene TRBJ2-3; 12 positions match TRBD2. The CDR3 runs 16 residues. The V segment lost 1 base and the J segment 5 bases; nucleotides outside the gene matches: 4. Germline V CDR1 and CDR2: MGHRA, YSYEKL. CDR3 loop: CASSQASGGAEDTQYF. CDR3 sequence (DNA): TGCGCCAGCAGCCAAGCTAGCGGGGGGGCCGAAGATACGCAGTATTTT.